This T cell receptor beta chain stems from a study of cytomegalovirus exposure and HLA in healthy donors. Overall study: The same platform as the approximately 730 first-cohort repertoires was used for the 130 or so validation repertoires, a later analysis reported. Findings and limits, study-wide: Rarity held for most TCR sequences, but there were some public TCRs that occurred in many donors.

Produced via immunoSEQ multiplex PCR; TCRdb's table is partial and in-frame only. The sample contains roughly 130,000 clones, approximately 87% of which appear only once. Note on this clone: Its cognate antigen is unknown.

Germline V gene lookup returns CDR1 MNHEY and CDR2 SVGAGI. V was clipped by 6 bases and J by 1 base, with 12 bases between them. The CDR3 runs 14 residues. This sequence was found in a man aged 18 to 30 in good health and CMV-seronegative. The rearrangement links TRBV6-5 to TRBJ1-1; D ambiguous. Sequencing was carried out using PBMCs. The CDR3 loop is CASRVGQENTEAFF. The CDR3 DNA sequence: TGTGCCAGCAGGGTTGGCCAGGAGAACACTGAAGCTTTCTTT.